This T cell receptor beta chain was found in a study of cytomegalovirus exposure and HLA in healthy donors (dated by TCRdb to between 2016 and 2019). Turning to the overall study: An earlier analysis of some 600 of the donors reported 250 to 300 Gb of sequence data and 95 million to 120 million unique TCR beta sequences obtained from about 170 million T cells. An early release that covered about 600 HLA-typed donors contained approximately 320 gigabases of sequencing data and approximately 85 million unique TCR sequences. Among the approximately 430 genotyped donors, about 85% belonged to the genetic ancestry cluster associated with self-reported Caucasian donors. The study aimed to test whether cataloging public T cell receptors could reveal signatures of past pathogen exposure. The study used immunosequencing to profile the T cell repertoires of some 600 subjects and linked those repertoires to cytomegalovirus serostatus. Besides the first cohort of under 700 subjects, a separate validation cohort made up of 120 different subjects was used. The study combined high-throughput TCR immunosequencing, statistical association of individual TCRs with disease status, and machine learning to predict cytomegalovirus infection status. A later analysis re-analyzed previously published TCR beta repertoires from 550 to 700 donors and added high-resolution HLA genotyping to study TCR occurrence patterns. Rather than drawing on any new phenotypic data, the later analysis identified candidate immune exposures from TCR beta sequences and the way those sequences occurred across donors. An earlier analysis of approximately 500 of the donors applied high-throughput TCR beta sequencing to assess whether each TCR beta V gene segment acted as functional or pseudogenic. Donor age, sex, ethnicity and CMV serostatus were collected together with the repertoire data. A later genetic analysis took genome-wide SNP genotypes for about 55% of the 666 donors and used that subset as a discovery cohort. All discovery cohort repertoires had been generated on a single sequencing platform. Both class I and class II loci were covered by HLA typing, at four-digit resolution. Typing coverage varied by locus: roughly 620-640 donors for A, B, C, DRB1 and DQB1; approximately 520 for DQA1; more than 600 for DPA1; roughly 450 for DPB1. Four or five DR-DQ haplotypes were handled as single units for association and clustering because linkage in the cohort was strong. On average, 235,054 unique TCR beta nucleotide sequences were sequenced per donor among about 400 genotyped donors of the cohort, with about 17% of those sequences being non-productive.

To note about this clone: Which antigen it targets is not known. There are no base qualities to consult, and no much larger clone falls within one base.

Library construction relied on the immunoSEQ multiplex PCR assay. The multiplex PCR relied on a mix of 60 forward primers for TCR Vbeta segments and 13 reverse primers for TCR Jbeta segments. The CDR3 region of rearranged TCR beta genes was amplified from genomic DNA with a multiplex PCR assay. The amplified TCR beta libraries were sequenced on the Illumina HiSeq System as 87-base-pair reads. The original pipeline was this. A later analysis tallied some 79 million unique TCR beta chains across the 666 repertoires, and approximately 9.9 million of those chains were shared by two or more donors. Raw reads were error-corrected and collapsed into unique sequences with a nearest-neighbor algorithm that merged closely related sequences to remove PCR and sequencing errors. To assign V, D and J gene segments, CDR3 sequences were aligned to IMGT reference sequences. For a sequence to be retained, a match of at least six nucleotides to both a V gene segment and a J gene segment was required. Rearrangements were called productive when the CDR3 lacked stop codons and stayed in frame with V and J; all others were non-productive. CDR3 was defined by IMGT convention, running from the second conserved V-encoded cysteine to the conserved J-encoded phenylalanine. The earlier analysis of about 640 of the donors excluded any sequence lacking an unambiguous match to a single V gene segment. An earlier analysis of 587 of the donors called V segments functional above 56.7% productive rearrangements and segregating when the between-donor standard deviation exceeded 5%. A statistical classification framework was built for diagnosing cytomegalovirus status from the catalog of TCR beta chain sequences. V and J gene assignment, in a later analysis, came from comparing TCR nucleotide sequences with IMGT/GENE-DB human TR gene sequences. In a later analysis, CDR3 sequences and most-parsimonious VDJ recombination scenarios were assigned using the TCRdist pipeline. In a later analysis, each TCR beta chain was defined by its CDR3 amino acid sequence together with its V-gene family, and reads lacking a unique V-gene family were excluded. A later analysis removed 500 to 650 highly shared, low-generation-probability nucleotide sequences to deal with suspected cross-contamination and a sequencing artifact. In a later analysis, a clonal expansion index was calculated for each public chain from normalized within-repertoire ranks of inferred template counts. In a later analysis, generation probabilities were computed using a VDJ recombination model fitted to out-of-frame rearrangements, and the results were checked against IGoR. Hypergeometric tests were used in a later analysis to score TCR-TCR, TCR-HLA and TCR-CMV co-occurrence, with a repertoire-size bias correction applied to the TCR pairs. In a later analysis, false discovery rates were estimated by permuting HLA or CMV assignments 20 times. A later analysis grouped co-occurring TCRs with DBSCAN, adding TCRdist sequence similarity when clustering within HLA-allele-positive subsets. Repertoires with fewer than 30,000 or more than 120,000 public chains were left out of co-occurrence clustering, as were about five repertoires with anomalous nucleotide sharing. This immuneACCESS table, as held by TCRdb, lists in-frame sequences with V and J called but not all clones. Of the missing ones, under half trace to an unresolved V gene in checked studies; the others have no known cause. V and J calls and clone size are given by that table; D and trimming were obtained from the DNA. A total of some 190,000 clones appear in this sample, 80% of them only once. The ten largest make up about 1.1% of the sample.

Study-wide conclusions, independent of this receptor: According to a later genetic analysis, donors in an Asian-associated ancestry cluster had fewer N-insertions in productive TCRs than the roughly 670-donor mean. It was suggested by the authors that the approach could potentially be generalized to other disease states and immunological phenotypes. Correlated functional status among segregating V segments might reflect linkage disequilibrium, but an unknown experimental factor could not be ruled out. The sequencing pipeline was judged likely to have produced a cluster of highly shared sequence variants as a technical artifact. Because some donors lacked HLA typing at each locus, the association tests relied only on the typed subset. Most TCR sequences were seen in very few donors, while some public TCRs were found in many individuals. Three of the identified cytomegalovirus-associated TCR beta chains were confirmed in vitro to be specific for cytomegalovirus antigens. According to a later analysis, TCR association rates differed among HLA loci, with DRB1 alleles showing the most associated TCRs and HLA-C alleles showing the fewest. This cohort had only TCR beta chains sequenced, and the lack of alpha or paired-chain data limited which features could be detected. Some IMGT-functional V segments, including TRBV6-2 and TRBV6-3, could not be distinguished by the 87-base-pair reads and were therefore excluded. The classifier was reported to diagnose cytomegalovirus status with high specificity and sensitivity in both the original cohort and the validation cohort. Most CMV-associated TCR beta chains appeared to be HLA-restricted in a later analysis, and the HLA associations seemed to be driven largely by CMV exposure. A later analysis reported that several top co-occurrence clusters appeared linked to parvovirus B19, influenza, CMV and Epstein-Barr virus. In an earlier analysis of 587 of the donors, most TCR beta V segments were observed in productive rearrangements about 87% or about 30% of the time, broadly matching IMGT annotations. An association between a missense DCLRE1C variant and V-gene and J-gene trimming of TCR beta chains was found in a later genetic analysis and replicated in an independent cohort. In a later analysis, HLA-associated TCR beta chains showed more clonal expansion and lower generation probabilities than non-associated chains that were equally common. Immune exposure information for the cohort was limited to CMV serostatus. The study listed 150 to 200 TCR beta chains as associated with cytomegalovirus. A further reported finding was that TCR beta sequences accurately predicted the HLA-A and HLA-B alleles for most subjects in the first cohort. At a false discovery rate of 0.05, a later analysis linked about 16,000 TCR beta sequences to specific HLA alleles. When HLA alleles, especially DR and DQ, strongly co-occurred, TCR associations were difficult to assign to individual alleles. The presence/absence analyses assumed that sequencing depth was roughly uniform across donors, and that assumption may not be true. Because counts were too low, around 18 rarely observed V segments, including chromosome 9 orphons, were left out of the earlier analysis of some 640 of the donors.

From a lookup of the germline V gene (reference sequence), CDR1 and CDR2 are LNHDA and SQIVND. Trimming accounts for 10 bases at V and 4 bases at J, while the number of junction bases matched to no gene is 13. Including cysteine and phenylalanine, the CDR3 has 15 amino acids. Only the CDR3 region is kept as DNA, spanning 45 bases read in frame from base 1. The cohort comprised 670 or so healthy bone marrow donors. At the time of sampling, all cohort members were nominally healthy, though unrecorded immune exposures were likely present. The donor was CMV seronegative and was included in the group of 352 seronegative cohort members. A peripheral blood sample was provided by each donor, and peripheral blood mononuclear cells were used for TCR beta sequencing. Genomic DNA was extracted from the blood cell samples with the Qiagen DNeasy Blood Extraction Kit.

In this chain, TRBV19 is recombined with TRBJ2-5; 9 of the junction bases match TRBD2. Sequencing input: PBMCs. The clonotype comes from a woman between 40 and 50 years old in good health and CMV-seronegative. The DNA reads TGTGCCACCGCTATACAAGCGGGAGGAAGAGAGACCCAGTACTTC. Translated, this gives CATAIQAGGRETQYF. Supplemented by the reference TRBV19 and TRBJ2-5 proteins around the CDR3, the complete variable domain is DGGITQSPKYLFRKEGQNVTLSCEQNLNHDAMYWYRQDPGQGLRLIYYSQIVNDFQKGDIAEGYSVSREKKESFPLTVTSAQKNPTAFYLCATAIQAGGRETQYFGPGTRLLVL.